This is a list of T cell receptor beta chains from one sample in a study of beta chain features in type 1 diabetes. Sequenced by immunoSEQ multiplex PCR; TCRdb stores in-frame clones only, minus some. Found here are hundreds of thousands of clones, about 14% of them singletons; the top ten hold 0.07% to 0.095%. The sample consisted of naive CD4+ T cells from blood. The receptors stem from a man aged 18 to 35 in good health. Each CDR3 is given with its conserved first and last residue. Fields, in order: J gene, V gene, D gene, clone size, CDR3 protein, CDR3 DNA. The D gene is left open where the match is weak. Some rows have no size entry. The others give once, few or many, or a class for an expanded clone.

TRBJ2-5 | TRBV27 | NA | few | CASSLEGRRETQYF | TGTGCCAGCAGTTTGGAGGGGCGCCGAGAGACCCAGTACTTC
TRBJ2-5 | TRBV28 | TRBD1 | NA | CASSPLFRDSQETQYF | TGTGCCAGCAGTCCCCTTTTCCGGGACAGCCAAGAGACCCAGTACTTC
TRBJ2-1 | TRBV7-2 | NA | NA | CASSRWDEQFF | TGTGCCAGCAGCCGGTGGGATGAGCAGTTCTTC
TRBJ1-6 | TRBV7-9 | NA | few | CASSSREMNSPLHF | TGTGCCAGCAGCTCCAGGGAGATGAATTCACCCCTCCACTTT
TRBJ2-3 | TRBV7-2 | NA | few | CASSLRGGAATDTQYF | TGTGCCAGCAGCTTAAGGGGCGGGGCCGCCACAGATACGCAGTATTTT
TRBJ1-2 | TRBV6-5 | NA | few | CASSYASGANYGYTF | TGTGCCAGCAGTTACGCGTCAGGAGCTAACTATGGCTACACCTTC
TRBJ2-7 | TRBV4-3 | TRBD2 | NA | CASSQLAGDYEQYF | TGCGCCAGCAGCCAACTAGCGGGAGATTACGAGCAGTACTTC
TRBJ1-1 | TRBV10-3 | TRBD1 | few | CAITGQANTEAFF | TGTGCCATCACTGGACAGGCGAACACTGAAGCTTTCTTT
TRBJ1-2 | TRBV29-1 | NA | few | CSVEEVRHYGYTF | TGCAGCGTTGAAGAAGTCAGGCACTATGGCTACACCTTC
TRBJ2-5 | TRBV9 | TRBD2 | few | CASSSPRGGFETQYF | TGTGCCAGCAGCTCGCCCCGGGGGGGTTTTGAGACCCAGTACTTC
TRBJ1-2 | TRBV9 | NA | NA | CASSEVSAYGYTF | TGTGCCAGCAGCGAAGTATCCGCTTATGGCTACACCTTC
TRBJ2-3 | TRBV7-2 | NA | NA | CASSPRWTHTDTQYF | TGTGCCAGCAGCCCTAGGTGGACTCATACAGATACGCAGTATTTT
TRBJ1-2 | TRBV28 | NA | NA | CASIKGPSYGYTF | TGTGCCAGCATAAAAGGGCCCTCGTATGGCTACACCTTC
TRBJ2-5 | TRBV2 | TRBD2 | NA | CASSLAGGPGETQYF | TGTGCCAGCAGCTTAGCGGGGGGGCCAGGGGAGACCCAGTACTTC
TRBJ2-7 | TRBV6-4 | NA | few | CASSGATANKSYEQYF | TGTGCCAGCAGTGGTGCGACAGCAAACAAGTCCTACGAGCAGTACTTC
TRBJ1-2 | TRBV7-2 | NA | few | CASSLLMSGAGYGYTF | TGTGCCAGCAGCTTGTTGATGTCAGGCGCTGGCTATGGCTACACCTTC
TRBJ2-3 | TRBV2 | NA | NA | CASSEYRNTDTQYF | TGTGCCAGCAGTGAATACAGGAACACAGATACGCAGTATTTT
TRBJ1-5 | TRBV7-2 | NA | few | CASSSSGSSNQPQHF | TGTGCCAGCAGCTCCAGCGGGAGTAGCAATCAGCCCCAGCATTTT
TRBJ1-1 | TRBV5-1 | TRBD1 | NA | CASSPTTRQGGTEAFF | TGCGCCAGCAGCCCAACTACTAGACAGGGCGGCACTGAAGCTTTCTTT
TRBJ2-7 | TRBV9 | TRBD2 | NA | CASSVGGLAGGEQYF | TGTGCCAGCAGCGTAGGGGGTCTAGCGGGAGGCGAGCAGTACTTC
TRBJ2-5 | TRBV2 | NA | NA | CASTNLGPKETQYF | TGTGCCAGCACCAACCTCGGGCCTAAAGAGACCCAGTACTTC
TRBJ1-4 | TRBV9 | NA | NA | CASSVARESNEKLFF | TGTGCCAGCAGCGTAGCTAGGGAGTCGAATGAAAAACTGTTTTTT
TRBJ1-4 | TRBV5-1 | NA | NA | CASSLVQGSNEKLFF | TGCGCCAGCAGCTTGGTGCAGGGCTCTAATGAAAAACTGTTTTTT
TRBJ1-5 | TRBV19 | NA | NA | CASSSLYSNQPQHF | TGTGCCAGTAGTTCTCTGTATAGCAATCAGCCCCAGCATTTT
TRBJ1-3 | TRBV6-6 | NA | NA | CASRKKEGNTIYF | TGTGCCAGCAGAAAAAAAGAAGGAAACACCATATATTTT